This note documents a single TCR beta chain sequence. Its matching antigen is unknown. The primer mix had 60 Vbeta and 13 Jbeta primers. Assay used: immunoSEQ multiplex PCR; TCRdb lists only in-frame clones, some missing. The sample carries some 110,000 clones, over 60% recorded once. The V end was cut by 3 bases, the J end by 4 bases, with 13 bases between. This CDR3 comprises 15 residues. Germline V gene lookup returns CDR1 SGHTA and CDR2 FQGNSA. This sample is drawn from a study of cytomegalovirus exposure and HLA in healthy donors. At the level of the study: About 200 million T cells yielded roughly 120 million unique TCR beta sequences in earlier analysis. Study-level points and caveats: About 87% or about 30% of the time was how often most TCR beta V segments were productive, according to an earlier analysis. High specificity and sensitivity for cytomegalovirus status were reported for the classifier. When analyzed later, a missense DCLRE1C variant was found to be linked to TCR beta V- and J-gene trimming.

The sequence was collected from a woman under 30 in good health and CMV-seropositive. Material for sequencing was PBMCs. The rearrangement links TRBV7-2 to TRBJ2-1; D unresolved. CDR3 residues: CASSFGVGPYNEQFF. CDR3 DNA: TGTGCCAGCAGCTTTGGCGTTGGGCCTTACAATGAGCAGTTCTTC.